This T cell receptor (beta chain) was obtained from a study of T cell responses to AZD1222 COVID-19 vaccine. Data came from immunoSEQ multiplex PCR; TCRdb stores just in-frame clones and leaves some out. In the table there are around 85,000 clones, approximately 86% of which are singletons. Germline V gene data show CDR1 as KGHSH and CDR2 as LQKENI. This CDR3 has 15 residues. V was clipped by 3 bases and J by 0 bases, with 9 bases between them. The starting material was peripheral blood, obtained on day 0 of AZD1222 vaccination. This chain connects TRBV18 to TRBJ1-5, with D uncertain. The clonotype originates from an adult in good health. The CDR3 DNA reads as TGTGCCAGCTCACCTGACACGAATAGCAATCAGCCCCAGCATTTT. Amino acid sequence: CASSPDTNSNQPQHF.